This T cell receptor beta chain was recovered during a study of blood T cell repertoires in COVID-19. Study-level information: Sources were T cells, B-cell-depleted T cells, or PBMCs; the material itself was cDNA or gDNA.

Germline-derived CDR1 and CDR2 are SGHVS and FNYEAQ. The V gene lost 6 bases and the J gene lost 1 base, with 15 bases spanning the gap. This CDR3 is built from 15 residues. Authors' data handling: It was from reference gene primer amplification that nucleated cell counts were estimated. The table came from immunoSEQ multiplex PCR; TCRdb's copy has only in-frame clones and leaves some out. That table gives V, J and clone size, and the DNA gave D and trimming. The sample has approximately 140,000 clones; roughly 84% are singletons. Researchers sorted participants into cohorts using their self-reported clinical history.

This rearrangement joins TRBV7-6 to TRBJ2-5, with D maybe TRBD2 (6 bases). The sequenced sample was PBMCs or T cells enriched from blood (not recorded which). This receptor was obtained from a man between 35 and 55 years old with acute COVID-19. In nucleotides, the CDR3 is TGTGCCAGCAGGGAAAGTAGCGGTAGCCAAGAGACCCAGTACTTC. The encoded protein is CASRESSGSQETQYF.